Listed here are 23 T cell receptor beta chains from one sample, sequenced in a study of technical replicates of blood from four donors. Repertoires were generated with immunoSEQ multiplex PCR, while TCRdb's copy carries only in-frame clones and drops some. This table has 80,000 to 90,000 clones, roughly 94% appearing once. Sequencing was carried out using T cells isolated from PBMCs. The source is a human donor in good health.

This clone was observed a few times. The chain is built from TRBV10-3 and TRBJ1-1; unclear D gene. Germline CDR1 reads ENHRY; CDR2 reads SYGVKD. CDR3 size: 11 residues. V gave up 7 bases and J gave up 4 bases, with 7 bases separating them. CDR3 sequence (DNA): TGTGCCATCAACGAGGGCACTGAAGCTTTCTTT. Translated: CAINEGTEAFF.

The J gene is TRBJ2-7, the V gene TRBV5-1, with 9 bases aligning to TRBD2. This CDR3 has 15 amino acids. In germline, CDR1 is SGHRS, CDR2 YFSETQ. V was pared by 2 bases and J by 3 bases, with 6 bases of the junction left unmatched. The CDR3 DNA reads as TGCGCCAGCAGCTTAACTAGCGGGCCGAGCTACGAGCAGTACTTC. This sequence encodes CASSLTSGPSYEQYF.

The V gene is TRBV29-1, the J gene TRBJ2-1; 13 nucleotides match TRBD2. There are 17 residues in the CDR3. V lost 6 bases, J lost 1 base, and 9 bases stayed unmatched. CDR1 and CDR2 from the germline V gene are SQVTM and ANQGSEA. This chain's CDR3 is CSVRLAGGPFSYNEQFF. The CDR3 region has the DNA TGCAGCGTAAGACTAGCGGGGGGACCATTTTCCTACAATGAGCAGTTCTTC.

The CDR3 DNA is TGTGCCAGCAGTTGGGAGGAGACCCAGTACTTC. Protein: CASSWEETQYF. The chain uses TRBV2 and TRBJ2-5, with a tentative D call TRBD2 (5 bases). V dropped 5 bases and J dropped 5 bases, with 6 bases sitting between them. CDR3 length: 11 amino acids. Germline V gives CDR1 SNHLY, CDR2 FYNNEI.

The chain has TRBV5-1 and TRBJ2-7; 8 bases line up with TRBD1. This CDR3 has 13 residues. CDR1 and CDR2 from the germline V gene are SGHRS and YFSETQ. Trimming at V came to 7 bases and at J to 2 bases, leaving 5 bases not matched to a gene. This chain's CDR3 is CASGTTGAYEQYF. The CDR3 nucleotides are TGCGCCAGCGGAACGACAGGGGCCTACGAGCAGTACTTC.

The chain links TRBV14 to TRBJ2-7; a weak D match, TRBD2 (7 bases). This CDR3 has 20 residues. The germline V and J ends were trimmed by 0 bases and 4 bases, with 28 bases remaining between them. Per germline, CDR1 SGHDN and CDR2 FVKESK. The CDR3 nucleotides are TGTGCCAGCAGCCAAGATGTCGAGGGGGGGGCTCGCCCAACTAGGTACGAGCAGTACTTC. It codes for CASSQDVEGGARPTRYEQYF.

The rearrangement joins TRBV28 to TRBJ2-7; possible D gene TRBD1, 6 bases. Germline V gene data show CDR1 as MDHEN and CDR2 as SYDVKM. V shed 4 bases and J shed 9 bases, with 19 bases lying between them. The CDR3 is 14 residues long. The CDR3, as DNA: TGTGCCAGCAGTTCCGCCGCACTACAGGGTCCGCAGTACTTC. Amino acids: CASSSAALQGPQYF.

This chain links TRBV6-4 with TRBJ1-2, with D hard to call. Germline V gene sequence: CDR1 MRHNA, CDR2 SNTAGT. V was shortened by 6 bases and J by 8 bases, with 16 bases between the two germline ends. This CDR3 is 13 amino acids long. CDR3 sequence reads: CASSPRGNAGYTF. In nucleotides, the CDR3 is TGTGCCAGCAGCCCTAGAGGGAATGCGGGCTACACCTTC.

The chain employs TRBV12-2 and TRBJ2-7; the table assigns TRBD2, which was not confirmed against the DNA. TRBV12-2 is recorded as a pseudogene. The CDR3 sequence is 15 residues long. CDR3 loop: CASRLTSGSWYEQYF. CDR3 nucleotide sequence: TGTGCAAGTCGCTTAACTAGCGGGAGTTGGTACGAGCAGTACTTC.

This chain joins TRBV9 and TRBJ2-2, with TRBD1 matching over 9 bases. Trimming cost V 3 bases and J 4 bases; bases outside gene matches: 7. The CDR3 covers 16 residues. Germline V gene sequence: CDR1 SGDLS, CDR2 YYNGEE. This CDR3 reads CASSGTGGKGTGELFF. DNA of the CDR3: TGTGCCAGCAGCGGAACAGGGGGCAAGGGCACCGGGGAGCTGTTTTTT.

This chain uses TRBV4-1 with TRBJ2-1; the match to TRBD1 covers 9 bases. Germline CDR1 and CDR2: MGHRA and YSYEKL. This CDR3 is 16 amino acids long. After removal of 0 bases from V and 2 bases from J, the junction contained 2 bases not matched to a gene. The DNA of the CDR3 is TGCGCCAGCAGCCAAGAAACAGGGGGCCCCTACAATGAGCAGTTCTTC. As protein: CASSQETGGPYNEQFF.

The chain is built from TRBV27 and TRBJ2-1; TRBD1 aligns across 8 bases. The J segment lost 8 bases and the V segment lost 6 bases, leaving 15 bases of the junction unmatched. Looked up from germline, CDR1 is MNHEY and CDR2 is SMNVEV (reference sequence). CDR3 length: 16 amino acids. CDR3 amino acids: CASRPGGAGRFHEQFF. In DNA, the CDR3 is TGTGCCAGCAGACCAGGGGGCGCGGGTCGATTTCATGAGCAGTTCTTC.

The gene calls are TRBV19 and TRBJ1-4; 10 bases fit TRBD1. The germline CDR1 and CDR2 sequences are LNHDA and SQIVND (reference sequence). This CDR3 has 15 amino acids. The trim removed 8 bases at V and 4 bases at J, leaving 7 bases unmatched. CDR3 sequence reads: CASRDRGLFNEKLFF. In DNA form, the CDR3 reads TGTGCCAGTCGGGACAGGGGCCTCTTTAATGAAAAACTGTTTTTT.

The chain combines TRBV18 with TRBJ1-2; weak D call: TRBD1 (6 bases). The V gene's germline CDR1 is KGHSH and CDR2 LQKENI. V was shortened by 1 base and J by 0 bases, with 15 bases between the two germline ends. The CDR3 totals 17 residues. DNA of the CDR3: TGTGCCAGCTCACCACTCCTGCCGGACAGTGCTAACTATGGCTACACCTTC. This encodes CASSPLLPDSANYGYTF. Based on the CDR3 plus reference TRBV18 and TRBJ1-2, the full variable domain is NAGVMQNPRHLVRRRGQEARLRCSPMKGHSHVYWYRQLPEEGLKFMVYLQKENIIDESGMPKERFSAEFPKEGPSILRIQQVVRGDSAAYFCASSPLLPDSANYGYTFGSGTRLTVV.

CDR3 protein: CASSPMGGGTEAFF. As DNA, the CDR3 is TGTGCCAGCAGCCCTATGGGGGGTGGCACTGAAGCTTTCTTT. The rearrangement uses TRBV7-6 and TRBJ1-1; weak D call: TRBD1 (5 bases). Deletions cut 5 bases from V and 4 bases from J, with 14 bases between. This CDR3 spans 14 amino acids. The germline V gene encodes CDR1 SGHVS and CDR2 FNYEAQ. Together with reference TRBV7-6 and TRBJ1-1, the CDR3 gives the full variable domain: GAGVSQSPRYKVTKRGQDVALRCDPISGHVSLYWYRQALGQGPEFLTYFNYEAQQDKSGLPNDRFSAERPEGSISTLTIQRTEQRDSAMYRCASSPMGGGTEAFFGQGTRLTVV.

The chain employs TRBV6-6 and TRBJ2-4; 11 positions match TRBD2. In germline, CDR1 is MNHNY, CDR2 SVGAGI (reference sequence). The CDR3 has 16 residues. The V and J ends lost 6 bases and 4 bases, in that order; junction bases with no gene match: 8. The CDR3 is CASSRRLAGTKNIQYF. CDR3 DNA: TGTGCCAGCAGCCGTAGACTAGCGGGGACGAAAAACATTCAGTACTTC.

J is TRBJ2-7 and V is TRBV6-6; 7 bases map to TRBD1. V trimming: 5 bases; J trimming: 5 bases; junction bases outside the gene matches: 6. Germline assignment: CDR1 MNHNY and CDR2 SVGAGI (reference sequence). The CDR3 runs to 13 residues. The CDR3 sequence: CASSIFDRDEQYF. CDR3 nucleotides: TGTGCCAGCAGTATTTTCGACAGGGACGAGCAGTACTTC.

The chain has TRBV5-1 and TRBJ1-4; D is uncertain. Trimming shortened V by 4 bases and J by 8 bases, and 12 bases separated the two germline ends. This CDR3 is 13 amino acids long. Germline V gene data show CDR1 as SGHRS and CDR2 as YFSETQ. For the CDR3, the DNA is TGCGCCAGCAGCCCACGGGGTATGGAAAAACTGTTTTTT. It encodes CASSPRGMEKLFF.

This clone was picked up a small number of times. The chain links TRBV5-8 to TRBJ1-6; no definite D call. Germline V gives CDR1 SGHTS, CDR2 YDEGEE. Deletions cut 10 bases from V and 7 bases from J, with 12 bases between. The CDR3 has 12 residues. CDR3: CAPTFRNSPLHF. The CDR3 nucleotides read TGTGCCCCCACCTTTCGGAATTCACCCCTCCACTTT. Full variable domain (rest looked up from reference TRBV5-8 and TRBJ1-6): EAGVTQSPTHLIKTRGQQATLRCSPISGHTSVYWYQQALGLGLQFLLWYDEGEERNRGNFPPRFSGRQFPNYSSELNVNALELEDSALYLCAPTFRNSPLHFGNGTRLTVT.

This sequence joins TRBV11-1 and TRBJ2-1; a possible D gene is TRBD1 (6 bases). The CDR3 has 16 residues. Germline V gives CDR1 SGHAT, CDR2 FQDESV (reference sequence). V was shortened by 2 bases and J by 5 bases, with 16 bases between the two germline ends. CDR3 sequence reads: CASSLNPAGENNEQFF. For the CDR3, the DNA is TGTGCCAGCAGCTTAAATCCGGCAGGGGAAAACAATGAGCAGTTCTTC. Complete variable domain (other parts from reference TRBV11-1 and TRBJ2-1): EAEVAQSPRYKITEKSQAVAFWCDPISGHATLYWYRQILGQGPELLVQFQDESVVDDSQLPKDRFSAERLKGVDSTLKIQPAELGDSAMYLCASSLNPAGENNEQFFGPGTRLTVL.

The chain links TRBV6-5 to TRBJ2-1, with TRBD2 matching over 8 bases. CDR1 and CDR2 (germline): MNHEY, SVGAGI. V lost 8 bases and J lost 7; bases outside the gene matches: 7. This CDR3 contains 13 residues. The CDR3 sequence is CASGGRRGNEQFF. For the CDR3, the DNA is TGTGCCAGCGGCGGGAGGCGGGGGAATGAGCAGTTCTTC.

The gene calls are TRBV7-9 and TRBJ2-4; 11 bases are shared with TRBD1. The germline V gene encodes CDR1 SEHNR and CDR2 FQNEAQ (reference sequence). With 3 bases clipped from V and 6 bases from J, the junction kept 1 base outside the gene matches. The CDR3 is made up of 14 amino acids. The CDR3 protein is CASSFGQGANIQYF. Written as DNA, the CDR3 is TGTGCCAGCAGCTTCGGACAGGGGGCAAACATTCAGTACTTC.

The chain combines TRBV29-1 with TRBJ2-3; 8 bases match TRBD2. CDR3 length: 15 residues. The germline gives CDR1 SQVTM, CDR2 ANQGSEA. J was trimmed by 0 bases and V by 4 bases; bases with no gene match: 6. This chain's CDR3 is CSVVPSGHSTDTQYF. The CDR3 DNA follows: TGCAGCGTTGTACCTAGCGGGCATAGCACAGATACGCAGTATTTT.